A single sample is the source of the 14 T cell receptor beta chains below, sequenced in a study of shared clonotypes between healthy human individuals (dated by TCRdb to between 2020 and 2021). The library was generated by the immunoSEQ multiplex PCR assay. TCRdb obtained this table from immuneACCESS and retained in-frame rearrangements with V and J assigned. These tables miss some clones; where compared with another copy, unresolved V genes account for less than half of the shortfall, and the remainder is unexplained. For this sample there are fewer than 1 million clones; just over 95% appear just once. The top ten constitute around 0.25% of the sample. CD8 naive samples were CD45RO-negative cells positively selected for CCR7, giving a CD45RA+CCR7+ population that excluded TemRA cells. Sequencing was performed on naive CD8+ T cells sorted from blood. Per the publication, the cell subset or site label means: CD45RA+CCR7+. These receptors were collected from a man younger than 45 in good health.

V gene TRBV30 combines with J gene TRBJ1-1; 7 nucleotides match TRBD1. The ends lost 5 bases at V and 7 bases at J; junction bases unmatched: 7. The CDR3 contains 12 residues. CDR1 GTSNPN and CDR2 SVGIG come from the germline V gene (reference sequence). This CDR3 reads CAWDTGVGEAFF. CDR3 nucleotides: TGTGCCTGGGATACAGGGGTAGGTGAAGCTTTCTTT.

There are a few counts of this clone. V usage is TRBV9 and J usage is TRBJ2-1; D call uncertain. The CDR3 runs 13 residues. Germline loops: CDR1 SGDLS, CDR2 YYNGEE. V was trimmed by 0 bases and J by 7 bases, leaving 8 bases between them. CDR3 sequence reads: CASSVDLANEQFF. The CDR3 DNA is TGTGCCAGCAGCGTAGACCTCGCGAATGAGCAGTTCTTC.

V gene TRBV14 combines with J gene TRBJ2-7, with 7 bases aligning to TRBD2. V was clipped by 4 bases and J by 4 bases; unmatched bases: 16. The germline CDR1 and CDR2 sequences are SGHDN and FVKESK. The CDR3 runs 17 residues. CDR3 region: CASSPAERPASGYEQYF. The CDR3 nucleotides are TGTGCCAGCAGCCCGGCAGAGCGCCCTGCTAGCGGATACGAGCAGTACTTC.

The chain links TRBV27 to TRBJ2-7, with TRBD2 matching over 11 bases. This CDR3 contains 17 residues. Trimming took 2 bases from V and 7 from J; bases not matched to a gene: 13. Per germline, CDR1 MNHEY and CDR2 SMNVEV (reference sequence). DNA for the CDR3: TGTGCCAGCAGTTTACCTAGAGCTAGCGGGAGGCGTGGGGAGCAGTACTTC. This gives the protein CASSLPRASGRRGEQYF.

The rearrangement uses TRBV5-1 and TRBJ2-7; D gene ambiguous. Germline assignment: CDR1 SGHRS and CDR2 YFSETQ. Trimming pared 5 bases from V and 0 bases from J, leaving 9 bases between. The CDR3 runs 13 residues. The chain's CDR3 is CASRYTASYEQYF. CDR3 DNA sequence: TGCGCCAGCAGATACACAGCCTCCTACGAGCAGTACTTC.

The CDR3 nucleotides are TGTGCCAGCAGTGAAGTTCGGGACAGCCGTACCTCCTACGAGCAGTACTTC. Encoded protein: CASSEVRDSRTSYEQYF. The genes are TRBV2 and TRBJ2-7, with 7 bases identical to TRBD1. There are 17 residues in the CDR3. With 1 base clipped from V and 0 bases from J, the junction kept 9 bases outside the gene matches. In germline, CDR1 is SNHLY, CDR2 FYNNEI. Full variable domain (remainder filled in from reference TRBV2 and TRBJ2-7): EPEVTQTPSHQVTQMGQEVILRCVPISNHLYFYWYRQILGQKVEFLVSFYNNEISEKSEIFDDQFSVERPDGSNFTLKIRSTKLEDSAMYFCASSEVRDSRTSYEQYFGPGTRLTVT.

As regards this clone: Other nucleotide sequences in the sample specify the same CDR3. The CDR3 nucleotides are TGTGCCAGCAGCGCAAAGACAGGGAGCACAGATACGCAGTATTTT. Translation gives CASSAKTGSTDTQYF. The chain combines TRBV9 with TRBJ2-3, with 7 bases fitting TRBD1. Germline assignment: CDR1 SGDLS and CDR2 YYNGEE. After removal of 3 bases from V and 0 bases from J, the junction contained 4 bases not matched to a gene. There are 15 residues in the CDR3.

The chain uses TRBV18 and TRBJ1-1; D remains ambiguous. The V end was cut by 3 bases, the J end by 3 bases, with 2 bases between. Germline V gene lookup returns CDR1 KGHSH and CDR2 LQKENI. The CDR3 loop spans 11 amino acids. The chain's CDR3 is CASSPDTEAFF. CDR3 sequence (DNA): TGTGCCAGCTCACCGGACACTGAAGCTTTCTTT.

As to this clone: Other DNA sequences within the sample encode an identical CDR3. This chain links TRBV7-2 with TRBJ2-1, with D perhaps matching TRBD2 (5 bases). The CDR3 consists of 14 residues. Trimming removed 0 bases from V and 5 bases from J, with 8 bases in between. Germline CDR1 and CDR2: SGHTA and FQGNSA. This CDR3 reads CASSLARGNNEQFF. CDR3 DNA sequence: TGTGCCAGCAGCTTAGCCCGGGGAAACAATGAGCAGTTCTTC. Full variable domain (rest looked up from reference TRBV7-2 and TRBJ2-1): GAGVSQSPSNKVTEKGKDVELRCDPISGHTALYWYRQSLGQGLEFLIYFQGNSAPDKSGLPSDRFSAERTGGSVSTLTIQRTQQEDSAVYLCASSLARGNNEQFFGPGTRLTVL.

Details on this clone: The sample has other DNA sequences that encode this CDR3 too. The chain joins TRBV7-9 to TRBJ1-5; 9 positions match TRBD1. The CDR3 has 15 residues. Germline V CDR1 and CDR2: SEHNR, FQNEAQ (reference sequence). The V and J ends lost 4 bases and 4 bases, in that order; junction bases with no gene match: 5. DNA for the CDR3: TGTGCCAGCAGCTGGGGACAGGGCGGGAATCAGCCCCAGCATTTT. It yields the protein CASSWGQGGNQPQHF.

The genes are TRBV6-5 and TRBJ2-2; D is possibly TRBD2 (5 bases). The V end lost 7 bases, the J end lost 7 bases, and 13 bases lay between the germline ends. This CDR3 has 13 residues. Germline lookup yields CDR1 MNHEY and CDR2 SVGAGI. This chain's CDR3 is CASTPGSGGELFF. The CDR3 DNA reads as TGTGCCAGCACCCCGGGGTCCGGCGGGGAGCTGTTTTTT.

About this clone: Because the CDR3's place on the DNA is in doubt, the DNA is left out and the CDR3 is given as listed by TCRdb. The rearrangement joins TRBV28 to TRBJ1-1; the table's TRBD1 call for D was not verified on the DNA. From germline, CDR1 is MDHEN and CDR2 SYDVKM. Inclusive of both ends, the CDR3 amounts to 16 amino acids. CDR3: CASSFLAGVMNTEAFF.

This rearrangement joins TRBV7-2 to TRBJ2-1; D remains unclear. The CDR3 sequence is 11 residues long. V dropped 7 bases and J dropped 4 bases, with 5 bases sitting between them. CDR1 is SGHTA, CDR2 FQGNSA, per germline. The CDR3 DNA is TGTGCCAGCATTACGTACAATGAGCAGTTCTTC. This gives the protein CASITYNEQFF. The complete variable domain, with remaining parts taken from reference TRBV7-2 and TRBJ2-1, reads GAGVSQSPSNKVTEKGKDVELRCDPISGHTALYWYRQSLGQGLEFLIYFQGNSAPDKSGLPSDRFSAERTGGSVSTLTIQRTQQEDSAVYLCASITYNEQFFGPGTRLTVL.

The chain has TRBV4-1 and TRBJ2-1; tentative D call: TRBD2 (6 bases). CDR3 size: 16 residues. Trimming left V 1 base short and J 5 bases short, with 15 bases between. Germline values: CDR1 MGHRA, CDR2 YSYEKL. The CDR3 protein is CASSQVTGRPNNEQFF. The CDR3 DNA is TGCGCCAGCAGCCAAGTAACCGGGAGACCCAACAATGAGCAGTTCTTC.